Below are 18 T cell receptor beta chains sequenced from a single sample in a study of Graves' ophthalmopathy and Graves' hyperthyroidism. The sequenced template was RNA, covering the TCR beta CDR3 region. First-round RT-PCR used HTBI primers; second-round multiplex PCR followed. TCRdb re-called the multiplex PCR reads with MiXCR, one entry per CDR3 protein. The sample includes 660,000 or so distinct CDR3 sequences, roughly 39% of them seen just once. The sample was peripheral blood. These receptors all come from an adult man with Graves' ophthalmopathy.

Comment on this clonotype: A much larger clone differs by one base, so this may be a read error. This rearrangement joins TRBV20-1 to TRBJ2-7, with 8 bases lining up with TRBD2. The CDR3 is made up of 13 amino acids. Per the germline V gene, CDR1 is DFQATT and CDR2 is SNEGSKA (reference sequence). CDR3 in amino acids: CSDPIAGKYEQYF. The CDR3 DNA reads TGCAGCGATCCGATAGCGGGGAAATACGAGCAGTACTTC.

This clonotype was seen at least ten times. The chain has TRBV7-8 and TRBJ2-5; D not resolved. The ends were cut back, 1 base at V and 8 bases at J, with 17 bases in the middle. Germline V gene lookup returns CDR1 SGHVS and CDR2 FQNEAQ. CDR3 length: 15 amino acids. The chain's CDR3 is CASSLVFQPWDTQYF. The CDR3, as DNA: TGTGCCAGCAGCTTAGTTTTCCAACCATGGGATACCCAGTACTTC.

Remarks on this clonotype: A much larger clone differs from this one at a single base, so this may be a read error. The V call is TRBV25-1, the J call TRBJ1-1; the match to TRBD1 covers 8 bases. J lost 1 base, V lost 6 bases, and 13 bases had no gene match. The CDR3 totals 17 residues. Germline V gene data show CDR1 as MGHDK and CDR2 as SYGVNS. In nucleotides, the CDR3 is TGTGCCAGCAGCCGGCGGAGGACAGGGTCTTCGAACACTGAAGCTTTCTTT. Translation: CASSRRRTGSSNTEAFF.

The V gene is TRBV29-1, the J gene TRBJ1-4; maybe TRBD1 (5 bases). The CDR3 contains 12 residues. The V end lost 7 bases, the J end lost 7 bases, and 13 bases lay between the germline ends. CDR1 is SQVTM, CDR2 ANQGSEA, per germline. Here the CDR3 reads CSAVRGGEKLFF. In nucleotides, the CDR3 is TGCAGCGCCGTGAGGGGTGGTGAAAAACTGTTTTTT.

Details on this clonotype: The junction does not match germline at one end; this may be a read error. The rearrangement links TRBV24-1 to TRBJ1-5; D unresolved. CDR3 size: 14 residues. The germline gives CDR1 KGHDR, CDR2 SFDVKD. CDR3: CATGRPPTNQPQHF. Written as DNA, the CDR3 is TGTGCCACCGGTAGGCCTCCCACCAATCAGCCTCAGCATTTT.

This clonotype was detected ten times or more. The chain is built from TRBV5-1 and TRBJ1-2, with D possibly TRBD1 on 6 matching bases. This CDR3 contains 15 residues. In germline, CDR1 is SGHRS, CDR2 YFSETQ. V shed 4 bases and J shed 2 bases, with 15 bases lying between them. The CDR3 region has the DNA TGCGCCAGCAGCAACCTACAGGGCGGCAACTATGGCTACACCTTC. It encodes CASSNLQGGNYGYTF.

For this clonotype: A much more abundant neighbour one base away suggests this may be a read error. The CDR3 loop reads CASSDPEFYEQYF. CDR3 nucleotides: TGTGCCAGCAGTGATCCAGAGTTTTACGAGCAGTACTTC. The chain couples TRBV6-6 to TRBJ2-7, with unresolved D. This CDR3 contains 13 residues. Trimming left V 5 bases short and J 4 bases short, with 12 bases between. The V gene's germline CDR1 is MNHNY and CDR2 SVGAGI (reference sequence).

There are a few counts of this clonotype. The chain combines TRBV11-3 with TRBJ2-7, with a possible D match to TRBD2 (6 bases). The CDR3 extends over 15 amino acids. V was cut by 3 bases and J by 0 bases, with 12 bases left in between. Germline-derived CDR1 and CDR2 are SGHNT and YENEEA. CDR3 in DNA: TGTGCCAGCAGCTTTGAGGCGGGGAGCTCCTACGAGCAGTACTTC. Translated: CASSFEAGSSYEQYF.

Notes on this clonotype: A much bigger clone sits one base away, suggesting this may be a read error. V and J are TRBV11-1 and TRBJ1-6; no definite D call. The CDR3 is 18 residues long. CDR1 SGHAT and CDR2 FQDESV come from the germline V gene (reference sequence). CDR3 in DNA: TGTGTCAGCAGCTTAGCGCGGACGCCGAGCTCCTATAATTCACCCCTCCACTTT. Translating it yields CVSSLARTPSSYNSPLHF.

On this clonotype itself: A clone one base away is much larger, so this may be a read error. As DNA, the CDR3 is TGTGCCAGCACCTCCCGACAGGGGAATTCACCCCTCCACTTT. This gives the protein CASTSRQGNSPLHF. This chain joins TRBV25-1 and TRBJ1-6; 8 bases line up with TRBD1. This CDR3 contains 14 residues. The V and J ends lost 7 bases and 7 bases, in that order; junction bases with no gene match: 6. CDR1 is MGHDK and CDR2 is SYGVNS in the germline V gene.

For this clonotype: This could be a read error, since a much larger clone is one nucleotide away. The V call is TRBV2, the J call TRBJ1-2, with TRBD1 as a possible D gene (5 bases). This CDR3 comprises 14 residues. CDR1 is SNHLY, CDR2 FYNNEI, per germline. CDR3 coding DNA: TGTGCCAGCAGTGATGTGCTCAAGGGGCTTGGCTACATCTTC. Translating gives CASSDVLKGLGYIF.

This clonotype was seen ten or more times. The CDR3 here is CASSPRGLSGNTIYF. CDR3 DNA: TGTGCCAGCAGTCCCAGGGGGCTTAGTGGAAACACCATATATTTT. The J gene is TRBJ1-3, the V gene TRBV12-3 or TRBV12-4, with 8 bases identical to TRBD1. Trimming took 5 bases from V and 3 from J; bases not matched to a gene: 6. There are 15 residues in the CDR3.

The V and J genes are TRBV6-5 and TRBJ1-4; 10 bases match TRBD1. CDR3 size: 15 residues. The germline CDR1 and CDR2 sequences are MNHEY and SVGAGI. V trimming: 1 base; J trimming: 6 bases; junction bases outside the gene matches: 2. The CDR3 DNA reads as TGTGCCAGCAGTTACTTCGGACAGGGGGATGAAAAACTGTTTTTT. This gives the protein CASSYFGQGDEKLFF.

This clonotype was seen only once. The chain carries TRBV11-2 and TRBJ2-7; TRBD2 matches at 8 bases. There are 15 residues in the CDR3. The germline CDR1 and CDR2 sequences are SGHAT and FQNNGV. Trimming at V came to 4 bases and at J to 7 bases, leaving 12 bases not matched to a gene. The CDR3 loop is CASSSSGSSYNEQYF. CDR3 DNA: TGTGCCAGCAGCTCCAGCGGGAGCTCCTACAATGAGCAGTACTTC.

In this sample, this clonotype turned up many times. The V gene is TRBV24-1, the J gene TRBJ2-5; possibly TRBD1 for D (6 bases). This CDR3 has 15 residues. Germline loops: CDR1 KGHDR, CDR2 SFDVKD. V dropped 1 base and J dropped 5 bases, with 13 bases sitting between them. In DNA form, the CDR3 reads TGTGCCACCAGTGATTTAAAGGAGCAGGGGGAGACCCAGTACTTC. Its translation: CATSDLKEQGETQYF.

This clonotype was recorded once. The chain joins TRBV7-8 to TRBJ2-7, with D unclear. The CDR3 sequence is 13 residues long. Trimming took 5 bases from V and 2 from J, leaving 10 bases between them. Germline V gene data show CDR1 as SGHVS and CDR2 as FQNEAQ. The CDR3 loop is CASSMIRAYEQYF. The CDR3 DNA reads TGTGCCAGCAGCATGATAAGGGCCTACGAGCAGTACTTC.

This clonotype came up a few times. This chain joins TRBV4-2 and TRBJ2-5; 7 nucleotides align to TRBD1. The germline V gene has CDR1 LGHNA and CDR2 YNFKEQ. The J segment lost 5 bases and the V segment lost 0 bases, leaving 3 bases of the junction unmatched. The CDR3 runs to 14 residues. The CDR3 loop is CASSQDRRGETQYF. CDR3 nucleotides: TGTGCCAGCAGCCAAGATCGCAGGGGGGAGACCCAGTACTTC.

The chain recombines TRBV7-2 with TRBJ1-4; D is perhaps TRBD1 (5 bases). This CDR3 region has 13 residues. Trimming pared 11 bases from V and 6 bases from J, leaving 16 bases between. Per germline, CDR1 SGHTA and CDR2 FQGNSA. Here the CDR3 DNA reads TGTGCCGAGGAGGGACTTGGGTATGAAAAACTGTTTTTT. It specifies CAEEGLGYEKLFF.